The rows below give T cell receptor beta chains drawn from one sample of a study of shared clonotypes between healthy human individuals. Assay: immunoSEQ multiplex PCR; the TCRdb copy retains only in-frame clones and omits some. The sample includes over a million clones, over 95% of them seen just once. Sequenced sample: naive CD4+ T cells sorted from blood. These receptor sequences come from a young man in good health. The CDR3 runs from the conserved cysteine through the conserved F or W. The size field is filled for only some rows; it gives once, few, many or a size class.

V gene: TRBV13; clone size: NA; J gene: TRBJ2-1; CDR3 protein: CASSSPGLAGANAVF
V gene: TRBV6-4; clone size: NA; J gene: TRBJ2-1; CDR3 protein: CATRRGLDNEQFF
V gene: TRBV28; clone size: once; J gene: TRBJ2-2; CDR3 protein: CASSSPGLASTGELFF
V gene: TRBV28; clone size: NA; J gene: TRBJ1-2; CDR3 protein: CASSFRQGAYGYTF
V gene: TRBV19; clone size: NA; J gene: TRBJ1-5; CDR3 protein: CASSIPLGRGQGGNQPQHF
V gene: TRBV15; clone size: NA; J gene: TRBJ2-1; CDR3 protein: CATSRVRQGRRQEQFF
V gene: TRBV19; clone size: NA; J gene: TRBJ1-1; CDR3 protein: CASSISENTEAFF
V gene: TRBV7-9; clone size: once; J gene: TRBJ2-3; CDR3 protein: CASSSTGGQTDTQYF
V gene: TRBV5-4; clone size: NA; J gene: TRBJ2-3; CDR3 protein: CASSLAGVRDTQYF
V gene: TRBV9; clone size: NA; J gene: TRBJ1-2; CDR3 protein: CASSVAVKSGGYTF
V gene: TRBV6-1; clone size: NA; J gene: TRBJ1-1; CDR3 protein: CASSGGQWLANTEAFF
V gene: TRBV28; clone size: NA; J gene: TRBJ2-1; CDR3 protein: CASSRLAGGFHEQFF
V gene: TRBV6-1; clone size: NA; J gene: TRBJ2-5; CDR3 protein: CASSGTSAEYQETQYF
V gene: TRBV9; clone size: NA; J gene: TRBJ2-7; CDR3 protein: CASSVVPGGNGVHEQYF
V gene: TRBV7-9; clone size: NA; J gene: TRBJ2-1; CDR3 protein: CASSFVKGELYNEQFF
V gene: TRBV9; clone size: NA; J gene: TRBJ2-1; CDR3 protein: CASSQHEEREGYEQFF
V gene: TRBV6-5; clone size: once; J gene: TRBJ1-2; CDR3 protein: CASSYFHSGNYGYTF
V gene: TRBV6-6; clone size: NA; J gene: TRBJ1-1; CDR3 protein: CASRYSTGREGTEAFF
V gene: TRBV5-1; clone size: NA; J gene: TRBJ2-5; CDR3 protein: CASSLVRARGGWEETQYF
V gene: TRBV7-9; clone size: once; J gene: TRBJ1-4; CDR3 protein: CASSLILLRGTATNEKLFF
V gene: TRBV25-1; clone size: NA; J gene: TRBJ2-7; CDR3 protein: CASSEWGKGAYEQYF
V gene: TRBV2; clone size: NA; J gene: TRBJ2-1; CDR3 protein: CASRAEVAGGNYNEQFF
V gene: TRBV7-8; clone size: NA; J gene: TRBJ1-5; CDR3 protein: CASSLDRGAGNQPQHF
V gene: TRBV28; clone size: NA; J gene: TRBJ1-2; CDR3 protein: CASKLIPGGYTF
V gene: TRBV7-9; clone size: once; J gene: TRBJ2-1; CDR3 protein: CASSLWGRLDDNEQFF
V gene: TRBV12-5; clone size: NA; J gene: TRBJ1-1; CDR3 protein: CASGRENGGQTEAFF
V gene: TRBV19; clone size: NA; J gene: TRBJ2-7; CDR3 protein: CASSTDRSRGEQYF
V gene: TRBV6-1; clone size: once; J gene: TRBJ2-7; CDR3 protein: CASSEQGVYEQYF
V gene: TRBV28; clone size: NA; J gene: TRBJ1-2; CDR3 protein: CASSHLGGNYGYTF
V gene: TRBV5-6; clone size: NA; J gene: TRBJ2-7; CDR3 protein: CASSLGQGDYEQYF
V gene: TRBV7-9; clone size: NA; J gene: TRBJ2-1; CDR3 protein: CASSFRDREGTWDNEQFF
V gene: TRBV11-2; clone size: NA; J gene: TRBJ2-7; CDR3 protein: CASSLDRWRRGTYEQYF
V gene: TRBV6-5; clone size: NA; J gene: TRBJ1-3; CDR3 protein: CATQKDGGNTIYF
V gene: TRBV14; clone size: NA; J gene: TRBJ2-7; CDR3 protein: CASSQGRDSRYYEQYF
V gene: TRBV28; clone size: NA; J gene: TRBJ2-7; CDR3 protein: CAGGTSGSYEQYF
V gene: TRBV9; clone size: NA; J gene: TRBJ2-1; CDR3 protein: CASSPRLAATYNEQFF
V gene: TRBV2; clone size: NA; J gene: TRBJ2-3; CDR3 protein: CASSERLGSTDTQYF
V gene: TRBV13; clone size: NA; J gene: TRBJ2-7; CDR3 protein: CASSLRRAGGPHEQYF
V gene: TRBV7-2; clone size: NA; J gene: TRBJ2-4; CDR3 protein: CASSSLGENIQYF
V gene: TRBV7-9; clone size: NA; J gene: TRBJ1-1; CDR3 protein: CASSWPGESAEAFF
V gene: TRBV19; clone size: NA; J gene: TRBJ2-1; CDR3 protein: CASSTGTRDLYEQFF